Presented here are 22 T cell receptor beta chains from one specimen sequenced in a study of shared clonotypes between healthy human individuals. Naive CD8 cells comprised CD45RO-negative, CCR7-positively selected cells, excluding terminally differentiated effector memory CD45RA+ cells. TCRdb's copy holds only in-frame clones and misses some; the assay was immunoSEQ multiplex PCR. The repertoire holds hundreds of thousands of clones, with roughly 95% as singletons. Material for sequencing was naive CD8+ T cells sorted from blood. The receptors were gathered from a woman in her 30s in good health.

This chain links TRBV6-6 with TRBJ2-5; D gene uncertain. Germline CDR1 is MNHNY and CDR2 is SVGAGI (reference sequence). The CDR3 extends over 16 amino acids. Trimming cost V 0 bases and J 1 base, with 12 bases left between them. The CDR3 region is CASSYSIPLRQETQYF. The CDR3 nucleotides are TGTGCCAGCAGTTACTCGATTCCCCTCCGCCAAGAGACCCAGTACTTC.

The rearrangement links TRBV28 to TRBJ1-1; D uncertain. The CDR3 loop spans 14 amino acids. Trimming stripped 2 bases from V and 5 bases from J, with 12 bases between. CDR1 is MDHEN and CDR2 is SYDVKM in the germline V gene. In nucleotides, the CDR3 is TGTGCCAGCAGTTTACTATTCGGCGTTACTGAAGCTTTCTTT. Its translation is CASSLLFGVTEAFF. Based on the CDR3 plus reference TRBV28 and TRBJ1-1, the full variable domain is DVKVTQSSRYLVKRTGEKVFLECVQDMDHENMFWYRQDPGLGLRLIYFSYDVKMKEKGDIPEGYSVSREKKERFSLILESASTNQTSMYLCASSLLFGVTEAFFGQGTRLTVV.

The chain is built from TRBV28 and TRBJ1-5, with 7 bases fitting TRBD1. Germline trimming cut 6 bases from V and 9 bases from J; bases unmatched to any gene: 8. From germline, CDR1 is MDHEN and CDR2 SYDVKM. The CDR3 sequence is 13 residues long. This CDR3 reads CASRLRQGLPQHF. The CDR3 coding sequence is TGTGCCAGCAGACTTAGACAGGGCCTGCCCCAGCATTTT.

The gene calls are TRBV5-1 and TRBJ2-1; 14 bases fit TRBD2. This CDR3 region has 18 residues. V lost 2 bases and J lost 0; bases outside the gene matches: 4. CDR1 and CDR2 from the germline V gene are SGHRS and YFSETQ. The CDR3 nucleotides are TGCGCCAGCAGCTTTGGCGGGACTAGCGGGAGCTCCTACAATGAGCAGTTCTTC. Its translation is CASSFGGTSGSSYNEQFF.

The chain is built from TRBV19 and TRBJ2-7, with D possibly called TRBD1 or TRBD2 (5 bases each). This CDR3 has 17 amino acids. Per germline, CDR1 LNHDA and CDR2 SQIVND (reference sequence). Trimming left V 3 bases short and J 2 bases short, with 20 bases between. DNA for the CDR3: TGTGCCAGTAGTATCACGGGGACCATTTATCCTACCTACGAGCAGTACTTC. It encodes CASSITGTIYPTYEQYF.

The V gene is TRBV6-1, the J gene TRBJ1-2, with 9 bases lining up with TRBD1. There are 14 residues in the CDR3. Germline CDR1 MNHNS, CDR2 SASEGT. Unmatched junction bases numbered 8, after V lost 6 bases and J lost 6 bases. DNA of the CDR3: TGTGCCAGCAGGGGGGGGACAGGGTATGATGGCTACACCTTC. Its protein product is CASRGGTGYDGYTF.

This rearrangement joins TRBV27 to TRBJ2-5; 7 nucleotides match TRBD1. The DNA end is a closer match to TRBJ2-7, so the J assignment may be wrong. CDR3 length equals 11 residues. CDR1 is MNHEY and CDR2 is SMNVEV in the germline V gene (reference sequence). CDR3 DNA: TGTGCCAGTATTACAGGGGCCGAGCAGTACTTC. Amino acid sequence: CASITGAEQYF.

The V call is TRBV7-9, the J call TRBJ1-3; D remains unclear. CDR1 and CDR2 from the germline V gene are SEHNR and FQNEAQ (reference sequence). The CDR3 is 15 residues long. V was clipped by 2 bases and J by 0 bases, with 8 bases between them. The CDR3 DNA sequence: TGTGCCAGCAGCTTAACCGTCTACTCTGGAAACACCATATATTTT. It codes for CASSLTVYSGNTIYF.

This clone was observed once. The CDR3 sequence is CASSVDSTGASYGYTF. The CDR3 region has the DNA TGTGCCAGCAGCGTCGATTCGACAGGGGCCTCCTATGGCTACACCTTC. The chain couples TRBV5-6 to TRBJ1-2, with 8 bases aligning to TRBD1. Germline V CDR1 and CDR2: SGHDT, YYEEEE. The CDR3 contains 16 residues. After removal of 4 bases from V and 4 bases from J, the junction contained 12 bases not matched to a gene.

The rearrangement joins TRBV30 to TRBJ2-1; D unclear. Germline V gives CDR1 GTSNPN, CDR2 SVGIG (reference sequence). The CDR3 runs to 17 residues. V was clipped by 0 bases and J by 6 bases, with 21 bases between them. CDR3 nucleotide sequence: TGTGCCTGGAGTGTAGGTAGTTTGGCCCATTTGGGCAATGAGCAGTTCTTC. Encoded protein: CAWSVGSLAHLGNEQFF.

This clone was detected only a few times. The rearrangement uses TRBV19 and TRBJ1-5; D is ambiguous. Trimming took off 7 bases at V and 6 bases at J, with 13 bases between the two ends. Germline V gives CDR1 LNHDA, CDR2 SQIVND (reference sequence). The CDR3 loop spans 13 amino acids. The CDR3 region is CASTISPGQPQHF. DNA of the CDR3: TGTGCCAGTACTATCTCTCCAGGTCAGCCCCAGCATTTT.

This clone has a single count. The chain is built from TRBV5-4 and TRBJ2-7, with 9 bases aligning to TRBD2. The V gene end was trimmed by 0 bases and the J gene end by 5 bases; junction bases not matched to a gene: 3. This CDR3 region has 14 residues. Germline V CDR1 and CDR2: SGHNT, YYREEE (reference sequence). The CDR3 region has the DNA TGTGCCAGCAGCTTGGTAGCTAGCGGGAACGAGCAGTACTTC. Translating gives CASSLVASGNEQYF.

CDR3 bases: TGTGCCAGCAGTAGGGGTGCAGGGGGCGCGTTAGCTGAAGCTTTCTTT. This codes for CASSRGAGGALAEAFF. The J gene is TRBJ1-1, the V gene TRBV2; 8 bases map to TRBD1. V shed 5 bases, J shed 6 bases, and the junction held 14 bases outside the gene matches. The CDR3 spans 16 residues. Germline V gene data show CDR1 as SNHLY and CDR2 as FYNNEI.

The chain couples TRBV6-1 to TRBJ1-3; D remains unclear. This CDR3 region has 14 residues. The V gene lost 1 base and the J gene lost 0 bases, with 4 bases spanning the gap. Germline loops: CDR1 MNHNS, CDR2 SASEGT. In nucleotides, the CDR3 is TGTGCCAGCAGTGAAGGGCCCTCTGGAAACACCATATATTTT. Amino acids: CASSEGPSGNTIYF.

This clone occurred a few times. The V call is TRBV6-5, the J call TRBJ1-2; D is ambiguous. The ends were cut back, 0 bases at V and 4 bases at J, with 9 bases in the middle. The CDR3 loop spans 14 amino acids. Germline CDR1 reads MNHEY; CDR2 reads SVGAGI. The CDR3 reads CASSYSDGSYGYTF. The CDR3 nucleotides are TGTGCCAGCAGTTACTCCGACGGATCCTATGGCTACACCTTC.

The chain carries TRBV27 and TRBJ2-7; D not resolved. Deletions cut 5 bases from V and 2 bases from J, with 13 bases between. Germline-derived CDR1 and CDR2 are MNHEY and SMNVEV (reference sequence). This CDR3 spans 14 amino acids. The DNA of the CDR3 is TGTGCCAGCAGTCGGGCGACTCCTACCTACGAGCAGTACTTC. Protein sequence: CASSRATPTYEQYF.

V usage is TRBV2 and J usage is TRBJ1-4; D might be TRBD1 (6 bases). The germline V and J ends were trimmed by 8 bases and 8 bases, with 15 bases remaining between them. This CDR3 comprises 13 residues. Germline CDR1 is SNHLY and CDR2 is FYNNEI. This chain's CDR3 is CASGQFLREKLFF. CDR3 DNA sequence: TGTGCCAGCGGACAGTTTTTAAGGGAAAAACTGTTTTTT.

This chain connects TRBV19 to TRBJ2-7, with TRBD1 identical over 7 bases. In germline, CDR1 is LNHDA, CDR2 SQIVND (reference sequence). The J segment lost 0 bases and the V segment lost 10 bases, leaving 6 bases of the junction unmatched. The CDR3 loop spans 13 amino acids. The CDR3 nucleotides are TGTGCCACGAGACAGGGCAGCTCCTACGAGCAGTACTTC. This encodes CATRQGSSYEQYF.

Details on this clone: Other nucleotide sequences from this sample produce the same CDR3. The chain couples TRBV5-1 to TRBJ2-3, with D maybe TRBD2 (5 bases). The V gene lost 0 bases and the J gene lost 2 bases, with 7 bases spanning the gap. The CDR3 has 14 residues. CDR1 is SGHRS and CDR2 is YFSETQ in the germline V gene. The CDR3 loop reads CASSLAGDTDTQYF. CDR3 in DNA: TGCGCCAGCAGCTTGGCCGGGGACACAGATACGCAGTATTTT.

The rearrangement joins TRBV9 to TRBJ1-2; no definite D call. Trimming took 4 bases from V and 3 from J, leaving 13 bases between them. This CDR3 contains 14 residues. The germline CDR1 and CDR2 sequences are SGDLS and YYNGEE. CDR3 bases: TGTGCCAGCAGCTCCATAGCCGGGGACTATGGCTACACCTTC. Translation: CASSSIAGDYGYTF.

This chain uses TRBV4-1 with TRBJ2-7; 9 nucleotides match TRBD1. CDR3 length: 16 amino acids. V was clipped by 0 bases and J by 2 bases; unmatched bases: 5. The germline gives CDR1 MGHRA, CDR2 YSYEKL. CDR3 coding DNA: TGCGCCAGCAGCCAAGATCGTGGGACAGGGACCTACGAGCAGTACTTC. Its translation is CASSQDRGTGTYEQYF.

The CDR3 is CATSRVSGSLTDTQYF. The CDR3 bases are TGTGCCACCAGCAGAGTTAGCGGGAGTCTTACAGATACGCAGTATTTT. The V call is TRBV15, the J call TRBJ2-3; 9 bases fit TRBD2. The J segment lost 3 bases and the V segment lost 1 base, leaving 5 bases of the junction unmatched. The CDR3 spans 16 residues. Germline V CDR1 and CDR2: LNHNV, YYDKDF (reference sequence).